These 19 T cell receptor beta chains were sequenced from one sample in a study of blood T cell repertoires in COVID-19. Produced via immunoSEQ multiplex PCR; TCRdb's table is partial and in-frame only. The data contain 300,000 to 350,000 clones, about nine tenths of them singletons. Specimen: PBMCs or T cells enriched from blood (not recorded which). These TCRs come from a woman aged 25 to 39 who had been exposed to COVID-19.

V gene TRBV5-1 combines with J gene TRBJ2-1, with 9 bases fitting TRBD2. V lost 0 bases and J lost 3; bases outside the gene matches: 4. There are 16 residues in the CDR3. Germline V gene sequence: CDR1 SGHRS, CDR2 YFSETQ. The CDR3 loop is CASSLETSGYYNEQFF. The CDR3 coding sequence is TGCGCCAGCAGCTTGGAAACTAGCGGGTACTACAATGAGCAGTTCTTC.

The rearrangement uses TRBV28 and TRBJ1-5; 7 positions agree with TRBD1. CDR1 and CDR2 from the germline V gene are MDHEN and SYDVKM. The junction had 3 bases not matched to a gene; V was cut back by 4 bases and J by 9 bases. The CDR3 totals 12 residues. The chain's CDR3 is CASSSQGGPQHF. DNA of the CDR3: TGTGCCAGCAGTTCCCAGGGGGGGCCCCAGCATTTT.

The chain is built from TRBV5-1 and TRBJ2-5, with D possibly matching TRBD2 (6 bases). Germline CDR1 is SGHRS and CDR2 is YFSETQ. The length of the CDR3 is 16 residues. V was clipped by 0 bases and J by 4 bases, with 16 bases between them. DNA for the CDR3: TGCGCCAGCAGCTTGGAACCCCAGGGAGGAAGAGAGACCCAGTACTTC. Translated, it gives CASSLEPQGGRETQYF.

V and J are TRBV5-4 and TRBJ1-1; D perhaps matches TRBD1 (6 bases). CDR1 SGHNT and CDR2 YYREEE come from the germline V gene (reference sequence). The CDR3 length is 15 residues. Trimming took off 3 bases at V and 1 base at J, with 13 bases between the two ends. CDR3 region: CASSWEPGQNTEAFF. The CDR3 nucleotides are TGTGCCAGCAGCTGGGAACCGGGACAGAACACTGAAGCTTTCTTT.

CDR3 nucleotides: TGTGCCAGCAGTTCCCCTGGACAGGGGAGAAACACTGAAGCTTTCTTT. It translates to CASSSPGQGRNTEAFF. The rearrangement joins TRBV27 to TRBJ1-1, with 9 bases identical to TRBD1. With 4 bases clipped from V and 2 bases from J, the junction kept 8 bases outside the gene matches. CDR1 MNHEY and CDR2 SMNVEV come from the germline V gene (reference sequence). The CDR3 is 16 amino acids.

J is TRBJ2-2 and V is TRBV7-9; D may be TRBD2 (6 bases). V gave up 3 bases and J gave up 4 bases, with 12 bases separating them. Germline V lookup: CDR1 SEHNR, CDR2 FQNEAQ (reference sequence). This CDR3 region has 15 residues. In nucleotides, the CDR3 is TGTGCCAGCAGCTTGGCGGGACGAGCCACCGGGGAGCTGTTTTTT. It encodes CASSLAGRATGELFF.

The rearrangement joins TRBV7-9 to TRBJ1-5; D unclear. CDR3 length equals 13 residues. Germline CDR1 and CDR2: SEHNR and FQNEAQ (reference sequence). V was shortened by 6 bases and J by 2 bases, with 8 bases between the two germline ends. Written as DNA, the CDR3 is TGTGCCAGCAGTGTAGAGGGCAATCAGCCCCAGCATTTT. Residues: CASSVEGNQPQHF.

The chain employs TRBV5-6 and TRBJ2-3; perhaps TRBD2 as D (6 bases). The CDR3 has 18 amino acids. V was cut by 5 bases and J by 0 bases, with 22 bases left in between. Germline CDR1 is SGHDT and CDR2 is YYEEEE. For the CDR3, the DNA is TGTGCCAGCAGGGCCTTGAGTCGTCTAGCGTCTAGCACAGATACGCAGTATTTT. Residues: CASRALSRLASSTDTQYF.

The V and J genes are TRBV7-9 and TRBJ2-2, with a tentative D call TRBD1 (6 bases). Germline CDR1 reads SEHNR; CDR2 reads FQNEAQ (reference sequence). The CDR3 sequence is 14 residues long. Between the trimmed V and J ends, which lost 2 bases and 7 bases, there was a span of 11 bases. In nucleotides, the CDR3 is TGTGCCAGCAGCTTACAGGGGCTCGGCGGGGAGCTGTTTTTT. Translation: CASSLQGLGGELFF.

The chain carries TRBV3-1 (or the pseudogene TRBV3-2) and TRBJ1-1; 8 positions agree with TRBD1. CDR1 LGHDT and CDR2 YNNKEL come from the germline V gene (reference sequence). Trimming took 3 bases from V and 8 from J; bases not matched to a gene: 5. CDR3 size: 13 residues. The CDR3 coding sequence is TGTGCCAGCAGCCAGGCAGGGGGCTCGGAAGCTTTCTTT. It codes for CASSQAGGSEAFF.

This rearrangement joins TRBV7-9 to TRBJ2-7; TRBD2 matches at 8 bases. Germline values: CDR1 SEHNR, CDR2 FQNEAQ (reference sequence). The CDR3 consists of 16 residues. Unmatched junction bases numbered 7, after V lost 1 base and J lost 2 bases. The CDR3 DNA reads TGTGCCAGCAGCTTAGACGGGCGGGAGGACGCCTACGAGCAGTACTTC. Amino acids: CASSLDGREDAYEQYF. Full variable domain (rest looked up from reference TRBV7-9 and TRBJ2-7): DTGVSQNPRHKITKRGQNVTFRCDPISEHNRLYWYRQTLGQGPEFLTYFQNEAQLEKSRLLSDRFSAERPKGSFSTLEIQRTEQGDSAMYLCASSLDGREDAYEQYFGPGTRLTVT.

The chain has TRBV14 and TRBJ2-7, with D possibly matching TRBD2 (6 bases). Germline CDR1 and CDR2: SGHDN and FVKESK. CDR3 length: 13 amino acids. Deletions cut 4 bases from V and 3 bases from J, with 10 bases between. The CDR3 sequence is CASSRGGYYEQYF. Here the CDR3 DNA reads TGTGCCAGCAGCCGTGGGGGGTACTACGAGCAGTACTTC. Filled out from reference TRBV14 and TRBJ2-7, the complete variable domain reads EAGVTQFPSHSVIEKGQTVTLRCDPISGHDNLYWYRRVMGKEIKFLLHFVKESKQDESGMPNNRFLAERTGGTYSTLKVQPAELEDSGVYFCASSRGGYYEQYFGPGTRLTVT.

V and J are TRBV7-6 and TRBJ2-3, with D perhaps TRBD1 (6 bases). The V gene lost 2 bases and the J gene lost 0 bases, with 9 bases spanning the gap. This CDR3 contains 15 residues. Germline CDR1 is SGHVS and CDR2 is FNYEAQ. CDR3 protein: CASSLTDRSTDTQYF. As DNA, the CDR3 is TGTGCCAGCAGCTTAACCGACAGGAGCACAGATACGCAGTATTTT.

The chain combines TRBV18 with TRBJ1-5; D remains unclear. CDR1 KGHSH and CDR2 LQKENI come from the germline V gene. The V and J ends lost 5 bases and 0 bases respectively, with 5 bases between them. The CDR3 runs to 13 residues. The CDR3 region is CASSANSNQPQHF. The CDR3 nucleotides read TGTGCCAGCTCAGCTAATAGCAATCAGCCCCAGCATTTT. Looking up the rest from reference TRBV18 and TRBJ1-5 gives the full variable domain: NAGVMQNPRHLVRRRGQEARLRCSPMKGHSHVYWYRQLPEEGLKFMVYLQKENIIDESGMPKERFSAEFPKEGPSILRIQQVVRGDSAAYFCASSANSNQPQHFGDGTRLSIL.

The chain is built from TRBV5-1 and TRBJ2-7; weak D call: TRBD1 (6 bases). The germline CDR1 and CDR2 sequences are SGHRS and YFSETQ. V lost 0 bases and J lost 11, with 18 bases in between. The CDR3 covers 14 residues. CDR3 residues: CASSLVVDRQVEYF. For the CDR3, the DNA is TGCGCCAGCAGCTTGGTGGTCGACAGGCAAGTCGAGTACTTC.

This clone was detected only once. The V gene is TRBV28, the J gene TRBJ1-2; the match to TRBD1 covers 7 bases. This CDR3 has 12 amino acids. Trimming at V came to 4 bases and at J to 8 bases, leaving 4 bases not matched to a gene. Germline V CDR1 and CDR2: MDHEN, SYDVKM. This CDR3 is CASSYRGYGYTF. As DNA, the CDR3 is TGTGCCAGCAGTTACAGGGGATACGGCTACACCTTC.

The chain links TRBV4-2 to TRBJ1-2, with no clear D. CDR1 and CDR2 from the germline V gene are LGHNA and YNFKEQ. The CDR3 covers 15 residues. V shed 1 base and J shed 0 bases, with 9 bases lying between them. The CDR3 protein is CASSQVLDTNYGYTF. CDR3 nucleotide sequence: TGTGCCAGCAGCCAAGTTCTTGACACTAACTATGGCTACACCTTC.

This chain links TRBV7-9 with TRBJ2-3; 8 bases agree with TRBD2. The germline V gene encodes CDR1 SEHNR and CDR2 FQNEAQ (reference sequence). The CDR3 is made up of 16 amino acids. The J segment lost 4 bases and the V segment lost 10 bases, leaving 16 bases of the junction unmatched. CDR3 residues: CAIGLAGPPGADTQYF. CDR3 DNA sequence: TGTGCCATCGGGCTAGCGGGTCCCCCGGGAGCAGATACGCAGTATTTT.

This chain links TRBV30 with TRBJ1-2; 7 bases line up with TRBD1. Per the germline V gene, CDR1 is GTSNPN and CDR2 is SVGIG (reference sequence). V lost 4 bases, J lost 4 bases, and 3 bases stayed unmatched. This CDR3 contains 12 residues. The CDR3 region is CAWTGGPYGYTF. The CDR3 DNA follows: TGTGCCTGGACAGGGGGGCCCTATGGCTACACCTTC.